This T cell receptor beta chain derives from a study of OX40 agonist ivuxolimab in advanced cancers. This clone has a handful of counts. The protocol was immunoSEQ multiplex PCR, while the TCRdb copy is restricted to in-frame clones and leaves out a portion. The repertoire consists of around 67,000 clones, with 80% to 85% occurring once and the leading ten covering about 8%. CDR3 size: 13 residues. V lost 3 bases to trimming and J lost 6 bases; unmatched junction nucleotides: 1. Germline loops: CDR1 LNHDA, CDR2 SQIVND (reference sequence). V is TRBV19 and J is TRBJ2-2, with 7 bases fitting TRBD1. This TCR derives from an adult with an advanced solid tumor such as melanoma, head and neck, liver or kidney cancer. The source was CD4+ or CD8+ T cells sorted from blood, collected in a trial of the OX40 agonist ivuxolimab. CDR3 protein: CASSITGAGELFF. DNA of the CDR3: TGTGCCAGTAGTATTACAGGGGCCGGGGAGCTGTTTTTT.